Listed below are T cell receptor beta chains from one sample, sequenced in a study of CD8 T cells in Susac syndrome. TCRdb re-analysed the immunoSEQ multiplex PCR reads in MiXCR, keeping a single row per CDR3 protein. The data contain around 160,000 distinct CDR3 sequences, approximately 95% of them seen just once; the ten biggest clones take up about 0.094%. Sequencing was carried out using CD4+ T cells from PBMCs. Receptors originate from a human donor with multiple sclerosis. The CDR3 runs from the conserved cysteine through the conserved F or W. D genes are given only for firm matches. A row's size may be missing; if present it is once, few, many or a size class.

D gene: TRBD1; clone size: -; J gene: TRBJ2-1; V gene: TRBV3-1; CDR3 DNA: TGTGCCAGCAGCAAACTTCGGGACAGAGACAATGAGCAGTTCTTC; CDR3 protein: CASSKLRDRDNEQFF
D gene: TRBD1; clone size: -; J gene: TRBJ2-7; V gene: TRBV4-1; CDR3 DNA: TGCGCCAGCAGCCAAGATGAGGTTATACCGGGACAGGCCTACGAGCAGTACTTC; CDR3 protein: CASSQDEVIPGQAYEQYF
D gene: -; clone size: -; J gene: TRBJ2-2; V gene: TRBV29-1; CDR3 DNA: TGCAGCGTTGCGACGGGGCCAAACACCGGGGAGCTGTTTTTT; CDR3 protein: CSVATGPNTGELFF
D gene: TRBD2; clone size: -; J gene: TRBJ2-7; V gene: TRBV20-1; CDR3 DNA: TGCAGTGCTAGAGTAAGGACTAGCGGGAAGTACGAGCAGTACTTC; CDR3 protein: CSARVRTSGKYEQYF
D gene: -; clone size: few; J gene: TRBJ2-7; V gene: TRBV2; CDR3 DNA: TGTGCCAGCAGCGTTGGGGACGAGCAGTACTTC; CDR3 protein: CASSVGDEQYF
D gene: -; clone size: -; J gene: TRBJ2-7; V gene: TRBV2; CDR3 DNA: TGTGCCAGCAGTGTCCCCTTTGTGGTCGAGCAGTACTTC; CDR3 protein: CASSVPFVVEQYF
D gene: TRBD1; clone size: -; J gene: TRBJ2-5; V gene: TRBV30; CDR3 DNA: TGTGCCTGTACAGGGGACCTCACACGAGAGACCCAGTACTTC; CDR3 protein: CACTGDLTRETQYF
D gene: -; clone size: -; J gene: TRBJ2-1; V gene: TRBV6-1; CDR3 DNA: TGTGCCAGCAGTGGCCCTAGCGAGGCCTCCTACAATGAGCAGTTCTTC; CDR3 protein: CASSGPSEASYNEQFF
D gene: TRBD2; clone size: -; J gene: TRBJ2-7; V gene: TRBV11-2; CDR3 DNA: TGTGCCAGCAGCTTCTGGCGGGAGGATTCGGGCGAGCAGTACTTC; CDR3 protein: CASSFWREDSGEQYF
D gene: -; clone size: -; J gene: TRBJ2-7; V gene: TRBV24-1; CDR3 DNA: TGTGCCACCAGTGATAGCCGGGAGCAGTACTTC; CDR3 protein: CATSDSREQYF
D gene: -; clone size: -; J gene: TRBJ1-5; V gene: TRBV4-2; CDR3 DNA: TGTGCCAGCAGCCAAGTGTCAGATAGCAATCAGCCCCAGCATTTT; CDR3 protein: CASSQVSDSNQPQHF
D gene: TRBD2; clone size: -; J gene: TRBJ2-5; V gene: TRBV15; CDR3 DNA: TGTGCCACCAGCAGAGATGCGTGGGGGGGAGAGACCCAGTACTTC; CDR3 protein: CATSRDAWGGETQYF
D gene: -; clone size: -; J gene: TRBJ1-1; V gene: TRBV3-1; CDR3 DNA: TGTGCCAGCAGCCAAGATAATCGCGGGGCTTTCTTT; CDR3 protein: CASSQDNRGAFF
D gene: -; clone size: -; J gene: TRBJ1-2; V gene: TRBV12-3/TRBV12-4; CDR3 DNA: TGTGCCAGCAGTTTTGCGGGTACTTATGGCTACACCTTC; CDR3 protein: CASSFAGTYGYTF
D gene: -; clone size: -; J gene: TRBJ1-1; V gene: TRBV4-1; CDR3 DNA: TGCGCCAGCAGCCGAAGGGAGGAAGCTGAAGCTTTCTTT; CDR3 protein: CASSRREEAEAFF
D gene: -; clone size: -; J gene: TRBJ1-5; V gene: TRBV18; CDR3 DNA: TGTGCCAGCTCACCGGACCTAAACCAGCCCCAGCATTTT; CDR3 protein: CASSPDLNQPQHF
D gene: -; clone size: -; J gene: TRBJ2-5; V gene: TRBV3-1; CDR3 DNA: TGTGCCAGCAGCCAAAGTGGCGGAGTCGCGACCCAGTACTTC; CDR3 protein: CASSQSGGVATQYF
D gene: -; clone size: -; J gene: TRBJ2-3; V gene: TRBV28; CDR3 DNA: TGTGCCAGCAGTTTACCGGGACGGACAGATACGCAGTATTTT; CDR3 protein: CASSLPGRTDTQYF
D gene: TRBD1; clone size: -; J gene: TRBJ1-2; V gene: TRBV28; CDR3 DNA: TGTGCCAGCAGGGACAGGGGTTCATCGATTTATGGCTACACCTTC; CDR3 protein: CASRDRGSSIYGYTF
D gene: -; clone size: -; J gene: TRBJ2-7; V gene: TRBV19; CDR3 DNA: TGTGCCAGTAGTCCACCCCACTCACGTACCGAGCAGTACTTC; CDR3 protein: CASSPPHSRTEQYF
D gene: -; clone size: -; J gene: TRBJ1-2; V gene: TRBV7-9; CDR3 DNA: TGTGCCAGCAGCTTCAACGCACGCCCGGGACCCTTC; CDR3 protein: CASSFNARPGPF
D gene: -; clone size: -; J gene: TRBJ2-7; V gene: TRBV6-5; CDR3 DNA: TGTGCCAGCAGCAGCTCACAGGGATCGGGCTACGAGCAGTACTTC; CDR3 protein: CASSSSQGSGYEQYF
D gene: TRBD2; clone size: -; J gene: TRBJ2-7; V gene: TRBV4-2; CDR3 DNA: TGTGCCAGCAGCCCTCGGGGGACTAGCGGATCGGACGAGCAGTACTTC; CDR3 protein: CASSPRGTSGSDEQYF
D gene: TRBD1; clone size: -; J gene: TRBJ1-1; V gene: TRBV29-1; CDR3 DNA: TGCAGCGTTTCTCCGGGACAGGCACTCACTGAAGCTTTCTTT; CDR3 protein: CSVSPGQALTEAFF
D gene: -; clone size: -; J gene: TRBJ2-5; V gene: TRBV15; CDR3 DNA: TGTGCCACCAGCAGAGAGGTCACCGGAGAGACCCAGTACTTC; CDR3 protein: CATSREVTGETQYF
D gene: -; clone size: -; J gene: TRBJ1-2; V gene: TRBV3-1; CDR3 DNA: TGTGCCAGCAGCCAAGTTACCGGGGTTGGCTACACCTTC; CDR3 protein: CASSQVTGVGYTF
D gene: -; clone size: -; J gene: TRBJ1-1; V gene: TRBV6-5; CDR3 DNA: TGTGCCAGCAGTTACTCGAAGAGGAACACTGAAGCTTTCTTT; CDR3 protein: CASSYSKRNTEAFF
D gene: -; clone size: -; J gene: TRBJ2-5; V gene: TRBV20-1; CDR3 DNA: TGCAGTGCTAGAGTTGGGGGGAAAGAGACCCAGTACTTC; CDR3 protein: CSARVGGKETQYF
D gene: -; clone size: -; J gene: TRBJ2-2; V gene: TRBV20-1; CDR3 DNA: TGCAGTGTCTTTATGGGGGAGCTGTTTTTT; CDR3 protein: CSVFMGELFF
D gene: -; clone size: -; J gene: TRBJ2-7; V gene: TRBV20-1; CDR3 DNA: TGCAGTTATACCGGGACCTACGAGCAGTACTTC; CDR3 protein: CSYTGTYEQYF
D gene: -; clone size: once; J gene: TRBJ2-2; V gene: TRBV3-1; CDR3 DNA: TGTGCCAGCAGCCAAGACTCTCGCACCGGGGAGCTGTTTTTT; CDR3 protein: CASSQDSRTGELFF
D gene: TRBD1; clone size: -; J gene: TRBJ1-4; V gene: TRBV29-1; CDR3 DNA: TGCAGCGCACCCTTGGACAGGGGTGAAAAACTGTTTTTT; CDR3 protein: CSAPLDRGEKLFF
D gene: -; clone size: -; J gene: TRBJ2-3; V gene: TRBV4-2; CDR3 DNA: TGTGCCAGCAGCCCGGAGGGCAGCACAGATACGCAGTATTTT; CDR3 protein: CASSPEGSTDTQYF
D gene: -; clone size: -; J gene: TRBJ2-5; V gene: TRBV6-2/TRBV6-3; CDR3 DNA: TGTGCCAGCAGACGACATTCTGAAGAGACCCAGTACTTC; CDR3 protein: CASRRHSEETQYF
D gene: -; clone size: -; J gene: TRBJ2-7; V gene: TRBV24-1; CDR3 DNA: TGTGCCACCGGTCGCAGGGAATACGAGCAGTACTTC; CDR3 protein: CATGRREYEQYF
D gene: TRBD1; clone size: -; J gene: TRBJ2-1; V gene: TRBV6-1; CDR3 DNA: TGTGCCAGCAATACCGACAGGGCGTCTGCTGAGCAGTTCTTC; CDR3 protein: CASNTDRASAEQFF
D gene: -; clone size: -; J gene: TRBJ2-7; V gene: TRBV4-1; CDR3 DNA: TGCGCCAGCAGCCAAGATGGGGGGGCGCTCTACGAGCAGTACTTC; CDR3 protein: CASSQDGGALYEQYF
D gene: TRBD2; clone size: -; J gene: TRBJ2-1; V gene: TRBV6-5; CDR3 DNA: TGTGCCAGCAGCCCGAGCGGGAGGGCCAGGAATGAGCAGTTCTTC; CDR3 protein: CASSPSGRARNEQFF
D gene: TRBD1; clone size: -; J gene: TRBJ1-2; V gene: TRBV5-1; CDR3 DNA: TGCGCCAGCAGCTCAACCGGGACAGGCTACTATGGCTACACCTTC; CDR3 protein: CASSSTGTGYYGYTF
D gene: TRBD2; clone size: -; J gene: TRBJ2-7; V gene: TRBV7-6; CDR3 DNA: TGTGCCAGCAGCTCCCCCCTAGCGGGGGATTACGAGCAGTACTTC; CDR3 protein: CASSSPLAGDYEQYF
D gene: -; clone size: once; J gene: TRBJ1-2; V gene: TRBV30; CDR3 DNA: TGTGCCTGGACCCGCCGGGGGAGTAACTATGGCTACACCTTC; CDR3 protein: CAWTRRGSNYGYTF
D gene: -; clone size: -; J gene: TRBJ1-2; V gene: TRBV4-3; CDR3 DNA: TGCGCCAGCAGGAGGGGCTTCAACTATGGCTACACCTTC; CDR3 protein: CASRRGFNYGYTF
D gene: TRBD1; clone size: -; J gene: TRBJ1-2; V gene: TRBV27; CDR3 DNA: TGTGCCAGCAGAGACAGGGTGAGGGGCTACACCTTC; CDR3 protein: CASRDRVRGYTF
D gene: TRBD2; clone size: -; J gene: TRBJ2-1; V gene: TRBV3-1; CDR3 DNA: TGTGCCAGCAGCCAGTTGGGGACTAGCGGGAACAATGAGCAGTTCTTC; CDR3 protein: CASSQLGTSGNNEQFF
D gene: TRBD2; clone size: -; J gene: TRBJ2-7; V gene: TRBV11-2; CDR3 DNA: TGTGCCAGCAGCGTAGGGGCTAGCGGGCTCTACGAGCAGTACTTC; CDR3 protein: CASSVGASGLYEQYF
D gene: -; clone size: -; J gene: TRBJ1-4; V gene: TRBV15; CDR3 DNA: TGTGCCACCAGCAGAGATAGTAGTGAAAAACTGTTTTTT; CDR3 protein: CATSRDSSEKLFF
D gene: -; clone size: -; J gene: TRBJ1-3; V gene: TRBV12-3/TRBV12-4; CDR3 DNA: TGTGCCAGCAGTCCCCAACAGGGAAACACCATATATTTT; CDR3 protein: CASSPQQGNTIYF
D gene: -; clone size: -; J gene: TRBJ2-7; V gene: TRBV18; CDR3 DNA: TGTGCCAGCTCACGGGGGGCGACCTACGAGCAGTACTTC; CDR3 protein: CASSRGATYEQYF
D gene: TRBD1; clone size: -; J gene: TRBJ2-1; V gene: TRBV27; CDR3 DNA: TGTGCCAGCAGTCCGGGACAGGGGCTGTGGAATGAGCAGTTCTTC; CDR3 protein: CASSPGQGLWNEQFF
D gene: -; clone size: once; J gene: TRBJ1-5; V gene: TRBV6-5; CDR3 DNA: TGTGCCAGCAGTTCCCACGGACAGCCAACTGGGTATCAGCCCCAGCATTTT; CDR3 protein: CASSSHGQPTGYQPQHF
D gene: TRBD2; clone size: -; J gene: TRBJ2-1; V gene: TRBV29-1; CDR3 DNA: TGCAGCACCACCGGGACTAGCCGTTACAATGAGCAGTTCTTC; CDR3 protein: CSTTGTSRYNEQFF
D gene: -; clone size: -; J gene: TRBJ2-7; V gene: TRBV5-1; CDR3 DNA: TGCGCCAGCAGCTTTTCAGCGGGTTCCTACGAGCAGTACTTC; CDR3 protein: CASSFSAGSYEQYF
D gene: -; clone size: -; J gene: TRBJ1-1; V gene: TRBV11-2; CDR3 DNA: TGTGCCAGCAGCTTAAATCACGTGAACACTGAAGCTTTCTTT; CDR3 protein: CASSLNHVNTEAFF
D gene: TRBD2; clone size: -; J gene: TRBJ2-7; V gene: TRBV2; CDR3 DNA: TGTGCCAGCAGTGAATGGACTAGCGGGAGGGCCGTGCAGTACTTC; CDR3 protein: CASSEWTSGRAVQYF
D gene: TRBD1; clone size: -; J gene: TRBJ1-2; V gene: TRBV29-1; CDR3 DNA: TGCAGCGTTGACGGGACAGGGGAAAGGAGCTACACCTTC; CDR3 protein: CSVDGTGERSYTF
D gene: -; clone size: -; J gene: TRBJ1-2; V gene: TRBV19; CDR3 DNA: TGTGCCAGTAGTATATCAGGATGGCTCAACTATGGCTACACCTTC; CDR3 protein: CASSISGWLNYGYTF
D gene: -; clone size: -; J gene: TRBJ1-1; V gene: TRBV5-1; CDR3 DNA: TGCGCCAGCAGCTGGCGGGGCCCGAACACTGAAGCTTTCTTT; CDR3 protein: CASSWRGPNTEAFF